The T cell receptor (beta chain) under discussion was sequenced for a study of shared clonotypes between healthy human individuals. Study-level points and caveats: An effect of sequencing depth on clonotype sharing among donors was expected. Genetic and exposure-history diversity was limited by the small donor number.

Trimming removed 4 bases at V and 2 bases at J, with 9 bases between. The CDR3 is 15 amino acids. CDR1 is SNHLY, CDR2 FYNNEI, per germline. TCRdb's table, derived via immunoSEQ multiplex PCR, lists solely in-frame clones and lacks some. Of 950,000 to 1,100,000 clones in the sample, around 74% were seen once. Within Nashville, Tennessee resided all donors, each a Caucasian adult. This clone was recorded once. As yet, its antigen is unknown. Other nucleotide sequences from this sample produce the same CDR3. The rearrangement joins TRBV2 to TRBJ1-6, with D unresolved. The receptor was derived from a man younger than 35 in good health. The sample was memory CD4+ T cells sorted from blood. The subset: CD45RA-negative fraction. The CDR3 sequence is CASSVGGAYNSPLHF. As DNA, the CDR3 is TGTGCCAGCAGTGTAGGAGGTGCCTATAATTCACCCCTCCACTTT. The variable domain in full, completed from reference TRBV2 and TRBJ1-6, reads EPEVTQTPSHQVTQMGQEVILRCVPISNHLYFYWYRQILGQKVEFLVSFYNNEISEKSEIFDDQFSVERPDGSNFTLKIRSTKLEDSAMYFCASSVGGAYNSPLHFGNGTRLTVT.